This TCR beta chain came from a study of blood T cell repertoires in COVID-19. CDR1 MGHDK and CDR2 SYGVNS come from the germline V gene. This CDR3 contains 16 residues. V lost 5 bases, J lost 4 bases, and 10 bases stayed unmatched. In the authors' workflow: Quantification of nucleated cells was approximated via reference gene primer amplification. Sequenced by immunoSEQ multiplex PCR; TCRdb stores in-frame clones only, minus some. That table supplies the V and J calls and clone size; D and trimming were determined from the DNA. The sample gives around 250,000 clones, around 88% of which show up once; roughly an eighth is in the top ten.

The chain is built from TRBV25-1 and TRBJ1-2, with TRBD1 matching over 10 bases. The sequence derives from an elderly man with acute or convalescent COVID-19. Material for sequencing was peripheral blood. The CDR3 here is CASSSRGQGDLYGYTF. The CDR3, as DNA: TGTGCCAGCAGTTCCCGAGGACAGGGGGACCTCTATGGCTACACCTTC.